The present T cell receptor beta chain was sequenced within a study of blood T cell repertoires in COVID-19. Looking at the study overall: Material from acute and convalescent COVID-19 was sourced from the United States, Italy and Spain.

Assay: immunoSEQ multiplex PCR; the TCRdb copy retains only in-frame clones and omits some. This table has some 350,000 clones, roughly nine tenths appearing once. From germline, CDR1 is LNHDA and CDR2 SQIVND (reference sequence). This CDR3 spans 13 amino acids. Of note for this clone: The junction shows a germline mismatch at one end, possibly a read error.

Those who participated ranged in age from 18 to 89 years and resided in about two dozen US areas. Clinical histories supplied by participants themselves formed the basis of cohort assignment. What the recovered Cohort 3 donors had was two negative PCRs, clearance, or symptom resolution. The chain is built from TRBV19 and TRBJ2-7; 8 nucleotides line up with TRBD1. The receptor's source is a man between 18 and 35 years old who had recovered from COVID-19. Sequenced input: PBMCs or T cells enriched from blood (not recorded which). As DNA, the CDR3 is TGTGCCAGTAGCTCGGGGACAGGCCGAGGGTGGTCCTTC. Amino acid sequence: CASSSGTGRGWSF.